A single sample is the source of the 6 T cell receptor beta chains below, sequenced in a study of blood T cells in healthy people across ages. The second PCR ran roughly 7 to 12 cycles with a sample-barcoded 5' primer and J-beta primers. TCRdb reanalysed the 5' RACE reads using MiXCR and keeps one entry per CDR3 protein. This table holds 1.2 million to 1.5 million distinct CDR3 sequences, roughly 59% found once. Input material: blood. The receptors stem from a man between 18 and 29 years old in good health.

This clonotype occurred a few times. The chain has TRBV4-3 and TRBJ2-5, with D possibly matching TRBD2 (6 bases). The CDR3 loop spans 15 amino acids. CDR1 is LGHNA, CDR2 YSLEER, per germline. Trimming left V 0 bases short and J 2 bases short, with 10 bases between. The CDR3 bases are TGCGCCAGCAGCCAAGATGGCGGGGATCAAGAGACCCAGTACTTC. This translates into CASSQDGGDQETQYF.

CDR3 DNA sequence: TGTGCCAGCAACCTAGCGGGAGGTACCTACAATGAGCAGTTCTTC. As protein: CASNLAGGTYNEQFF. The chain links TRBV12-3 or TRBV12-4 to TRBJ2-1, with 11 positions matching TRBD2. The ends lost 7 bases at V and 2 bases at J; junction bases unmatched: 4. This CDR3 contains 15 residues.

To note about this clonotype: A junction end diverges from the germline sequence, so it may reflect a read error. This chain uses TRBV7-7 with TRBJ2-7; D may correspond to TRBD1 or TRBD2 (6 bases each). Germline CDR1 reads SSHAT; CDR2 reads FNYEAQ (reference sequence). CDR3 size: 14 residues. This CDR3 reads CASSRGPGFYEQYF. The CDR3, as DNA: TGTGCTAGCAGCCGGGGGCCGGGGTTCTACGAGCAGTACTTC.

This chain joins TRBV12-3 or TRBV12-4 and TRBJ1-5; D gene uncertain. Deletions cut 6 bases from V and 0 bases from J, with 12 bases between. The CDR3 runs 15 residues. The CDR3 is CASSLTPPSNQPQHF. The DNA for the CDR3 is TGTGCCAGCAGCCTTACACCGCCTAGCAATCAGCCCCAGCATTTT.

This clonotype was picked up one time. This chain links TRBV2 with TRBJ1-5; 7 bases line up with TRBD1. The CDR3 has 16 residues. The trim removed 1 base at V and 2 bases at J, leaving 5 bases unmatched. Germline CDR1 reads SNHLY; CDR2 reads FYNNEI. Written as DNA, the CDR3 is TGTGCCAGCAGTGAAGGACAGGGAATACGCAATCAGCCCCAGCATTTT. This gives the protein CASSEGQGIRNQPQHF. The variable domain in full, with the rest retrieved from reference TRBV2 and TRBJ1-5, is EPEVTQTPSHQVTQMGQEVILRCVPISNHLYFYWYRQILGQKVEFLVSFYNNEISEKSEIFDDQFSVERPDGSNFTLKIRSTKLEDSAMYFCASSEGQGIRNQPQHFGDGTRLSIL.

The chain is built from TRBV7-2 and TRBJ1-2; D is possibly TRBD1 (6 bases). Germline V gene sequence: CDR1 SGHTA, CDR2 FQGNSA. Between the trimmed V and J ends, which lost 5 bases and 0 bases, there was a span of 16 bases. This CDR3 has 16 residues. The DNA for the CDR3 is TGTGCCAGCAGCCGGTCGGCGGGGACAACTAACTATGGCTACACCTTC. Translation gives CASSRSAGTTNYGYTF.